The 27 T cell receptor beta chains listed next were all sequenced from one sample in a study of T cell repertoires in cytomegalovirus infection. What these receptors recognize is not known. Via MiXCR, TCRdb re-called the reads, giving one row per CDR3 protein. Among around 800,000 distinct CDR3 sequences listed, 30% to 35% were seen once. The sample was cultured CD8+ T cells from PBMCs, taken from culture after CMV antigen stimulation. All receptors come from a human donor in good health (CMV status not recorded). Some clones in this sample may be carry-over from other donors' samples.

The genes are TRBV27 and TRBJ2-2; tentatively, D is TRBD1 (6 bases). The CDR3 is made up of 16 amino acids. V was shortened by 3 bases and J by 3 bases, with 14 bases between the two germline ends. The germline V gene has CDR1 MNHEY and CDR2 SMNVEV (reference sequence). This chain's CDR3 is CASSFGRGADTGELFF. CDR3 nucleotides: TGTGCCAGCAGTTTCGGCAGGGGAGCCGACACCGGGGAGCTGTTTTTT.

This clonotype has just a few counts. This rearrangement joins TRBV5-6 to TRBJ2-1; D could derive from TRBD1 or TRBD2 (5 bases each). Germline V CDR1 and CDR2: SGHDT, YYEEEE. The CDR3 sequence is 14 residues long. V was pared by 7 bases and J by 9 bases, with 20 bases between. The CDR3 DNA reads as TGTGCCAGCTCACGGACCCCCGCCGGGGCTGAGCAGTTCTTC. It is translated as CASSRTPAGAEQFF.

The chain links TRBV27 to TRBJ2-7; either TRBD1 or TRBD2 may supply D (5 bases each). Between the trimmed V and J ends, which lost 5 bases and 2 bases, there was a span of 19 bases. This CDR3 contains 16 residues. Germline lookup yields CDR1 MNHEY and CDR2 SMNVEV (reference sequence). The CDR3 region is CASSLRDPEAAYEQYF. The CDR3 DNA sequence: TGTGCCAGCAGTCTCCGGGACCCCGAAGCGGCCTACGAGCAGTACTTC.

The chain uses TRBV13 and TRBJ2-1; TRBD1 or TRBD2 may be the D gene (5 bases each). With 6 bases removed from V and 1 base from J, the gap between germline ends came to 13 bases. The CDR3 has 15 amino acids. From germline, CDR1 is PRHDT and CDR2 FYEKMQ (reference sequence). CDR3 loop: CASSTGPKSYNEQFF. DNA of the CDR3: TGTGCCAGCAGTACGGGACCGAAGTCCTACAATGAGCAGTTCTTC.

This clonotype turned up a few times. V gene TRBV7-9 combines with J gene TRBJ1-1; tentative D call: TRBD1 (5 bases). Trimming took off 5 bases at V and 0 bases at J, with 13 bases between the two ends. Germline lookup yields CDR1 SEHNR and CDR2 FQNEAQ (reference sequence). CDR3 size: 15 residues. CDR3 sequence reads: CASSTTDLMNTEAFF. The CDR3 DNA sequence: TGTGCCAGCAGCACGACAGACTTAATGAACACTGAAGCTTTCTTT.

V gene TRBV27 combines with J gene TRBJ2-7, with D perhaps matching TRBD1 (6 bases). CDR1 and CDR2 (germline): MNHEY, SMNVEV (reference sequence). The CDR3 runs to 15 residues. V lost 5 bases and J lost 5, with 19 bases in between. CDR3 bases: TGTGCCAGCAGTCCCAGTGGGGGCATTGGAAACGAGCAGTACTTC. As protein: CASSPSGGIGNEQYF.

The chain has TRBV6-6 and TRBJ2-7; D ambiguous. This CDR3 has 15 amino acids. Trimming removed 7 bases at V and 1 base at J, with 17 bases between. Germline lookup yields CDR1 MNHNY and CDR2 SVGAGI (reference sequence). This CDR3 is CASTKLPTHSYEQYV. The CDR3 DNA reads TGTGCCAGCACCAAACTACCGACCCATTCCTACGAGCAGTACGTC.

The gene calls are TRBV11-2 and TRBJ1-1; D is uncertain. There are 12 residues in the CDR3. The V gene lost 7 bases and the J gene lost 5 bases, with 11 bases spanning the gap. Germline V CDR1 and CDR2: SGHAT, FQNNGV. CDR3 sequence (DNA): TGTGCCAGCAACCTTGTGACAACTGAAGCTTTCTTT. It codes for CASNLVTTEAFF.

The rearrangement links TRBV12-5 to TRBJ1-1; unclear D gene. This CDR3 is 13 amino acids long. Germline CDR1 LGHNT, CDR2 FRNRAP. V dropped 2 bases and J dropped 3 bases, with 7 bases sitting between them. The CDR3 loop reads CASGLWPDTEAFF. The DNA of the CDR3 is TGTGCTAGTGGTTTGTGGCCGGACACTGAAGCTTTCTTT.

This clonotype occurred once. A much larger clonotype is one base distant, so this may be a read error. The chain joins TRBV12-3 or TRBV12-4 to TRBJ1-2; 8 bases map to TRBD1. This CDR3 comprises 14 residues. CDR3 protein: CVSSGDRSGYGYTF. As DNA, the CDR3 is TGTGTCAGCAGTGGGGACAGGTCGGGCTATGGCTACACCTTC.

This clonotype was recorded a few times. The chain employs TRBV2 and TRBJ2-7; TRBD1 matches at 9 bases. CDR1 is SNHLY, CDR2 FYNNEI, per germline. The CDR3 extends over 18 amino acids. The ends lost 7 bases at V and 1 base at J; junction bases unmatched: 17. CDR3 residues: CASTSPIQQGARSYEQYV. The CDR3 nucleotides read TGTGCCAGCACGTCCCCCATCCAACAGGGGGCAAGGTCCTACGAGCAGTACGTC.

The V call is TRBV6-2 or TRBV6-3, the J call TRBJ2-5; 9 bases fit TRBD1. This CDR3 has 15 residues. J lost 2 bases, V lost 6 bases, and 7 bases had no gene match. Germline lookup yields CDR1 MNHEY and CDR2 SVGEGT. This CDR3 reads CASRSRQGVQETQYF. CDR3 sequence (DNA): TGTGCCAGCAGATCAAGACAGGGGGTGCAAGAGACCCAGTACTTC.

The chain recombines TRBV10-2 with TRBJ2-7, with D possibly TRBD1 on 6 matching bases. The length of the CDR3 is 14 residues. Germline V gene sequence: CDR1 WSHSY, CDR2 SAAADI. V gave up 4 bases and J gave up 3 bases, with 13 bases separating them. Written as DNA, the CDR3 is TGCGCCAGCAGTGCCAGGGGCGGCGGCTACGAGCAGTACTTC. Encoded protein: CASSARGGGYEQYF.

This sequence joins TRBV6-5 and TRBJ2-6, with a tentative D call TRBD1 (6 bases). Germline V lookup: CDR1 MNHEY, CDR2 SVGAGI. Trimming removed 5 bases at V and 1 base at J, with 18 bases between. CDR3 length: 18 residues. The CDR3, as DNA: TGTGCCAGCAGTGTAGTCAGGGGTTTTACGTCTGGGGCCAACGTCCTGACTTTC. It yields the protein CASSVVRGFTSGANVLTF.

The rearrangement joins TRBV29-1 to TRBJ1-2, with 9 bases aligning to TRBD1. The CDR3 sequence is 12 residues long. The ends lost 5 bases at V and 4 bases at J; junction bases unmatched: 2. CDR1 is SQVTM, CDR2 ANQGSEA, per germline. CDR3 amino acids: CSVQDRGYGYTF. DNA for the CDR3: TGCAGCGTTCAGGACAGGGGCTATGGCTACACCTTC. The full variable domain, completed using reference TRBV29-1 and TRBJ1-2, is SAVISQKPSRDICQRGTSLTIQCQVDSQVTMMFWYRQQPGQSLTLIATANQGSEATYESGFVIDKFPISRPNLTFSTLTVSNMSPEDSSIYLCSVQDRGYGYTFGSGTRLTVV.

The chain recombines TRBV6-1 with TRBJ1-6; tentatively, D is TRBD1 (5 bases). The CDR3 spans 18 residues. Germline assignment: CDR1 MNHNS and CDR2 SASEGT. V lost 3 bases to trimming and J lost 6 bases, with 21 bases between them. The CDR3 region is CASSDARGGEGFNSPLHF. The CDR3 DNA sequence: TGTGCCAGCAGTGACGCCCGAGGAGGGGAGGGCTTTAATTCACCCCTCCACTTT.

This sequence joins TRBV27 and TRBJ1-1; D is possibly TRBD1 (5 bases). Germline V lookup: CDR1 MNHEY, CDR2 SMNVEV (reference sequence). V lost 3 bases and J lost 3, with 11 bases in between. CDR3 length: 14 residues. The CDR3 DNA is TGTGCCAGCAGTTTTATAGGGGCGGACACTGAAGCTTTCTTT. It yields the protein CASSFIGADTEAFF.

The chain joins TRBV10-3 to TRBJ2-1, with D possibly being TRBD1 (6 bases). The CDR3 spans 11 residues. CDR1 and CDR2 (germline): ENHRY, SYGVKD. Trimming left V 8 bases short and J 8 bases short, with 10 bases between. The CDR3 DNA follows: TGTGCCATCGGCCAGGGGCATGAGCAGTTCTTC. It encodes CAIGQGHEQFF.

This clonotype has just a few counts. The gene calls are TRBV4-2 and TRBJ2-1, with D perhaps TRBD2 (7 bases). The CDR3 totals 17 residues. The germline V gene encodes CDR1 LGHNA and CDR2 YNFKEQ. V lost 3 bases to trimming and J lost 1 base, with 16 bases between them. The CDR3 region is CASSQIPGGSSYNEQFF. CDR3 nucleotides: TGTGCCAGCAGCCAGATACCGGGGGGCTCGTCCTACAATGAGCAGTTCTTC.

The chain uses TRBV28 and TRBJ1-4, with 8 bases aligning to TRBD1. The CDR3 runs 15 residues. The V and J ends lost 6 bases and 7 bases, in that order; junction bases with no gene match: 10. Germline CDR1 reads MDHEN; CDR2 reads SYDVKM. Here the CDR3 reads CASSLDRGWGEKLFF. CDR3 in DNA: TGTGCCAGCAGCCTCGACAGGGGATGGGGTGAAAAACTGTTTTTT.

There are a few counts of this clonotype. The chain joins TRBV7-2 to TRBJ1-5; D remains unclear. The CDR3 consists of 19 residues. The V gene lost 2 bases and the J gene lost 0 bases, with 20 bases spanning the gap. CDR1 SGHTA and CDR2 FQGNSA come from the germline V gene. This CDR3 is CASSLYGQGIVYSNQPQHF. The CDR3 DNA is TGTGCCAGCAGCTTATACGGGCAAGGGATTGTTTATAGCAATCAGCCCCAGCATTTT.

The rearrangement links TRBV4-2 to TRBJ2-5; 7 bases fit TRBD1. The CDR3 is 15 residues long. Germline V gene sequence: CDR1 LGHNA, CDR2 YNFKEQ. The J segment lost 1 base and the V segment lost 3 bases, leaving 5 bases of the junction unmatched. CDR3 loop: CASSQTRDSQETQYF. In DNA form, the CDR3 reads TGTGCCAGCAGCCAGACCCGGGACAGCCAAGAGACCCAGTACTTC.

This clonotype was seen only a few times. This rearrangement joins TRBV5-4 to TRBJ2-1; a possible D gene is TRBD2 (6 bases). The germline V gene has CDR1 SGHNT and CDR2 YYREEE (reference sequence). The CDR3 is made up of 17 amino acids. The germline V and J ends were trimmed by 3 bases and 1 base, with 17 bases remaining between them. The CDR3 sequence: CASSWAGTPVSYNEQFF. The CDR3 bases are TGTGCCAGCAGCTGGGCCGGGACTCCAGTTTCCTACAATGAGCAGTTCTTC.

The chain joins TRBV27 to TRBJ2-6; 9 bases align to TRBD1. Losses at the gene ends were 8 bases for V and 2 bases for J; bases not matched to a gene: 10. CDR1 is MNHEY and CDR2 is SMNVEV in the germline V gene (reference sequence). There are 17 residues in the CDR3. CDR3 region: CASGRVGQGPGANVLTF. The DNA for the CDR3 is TGTGCCAGCGGCCGGGTGGGACAGGGCCCTGGGGCCAACGTCCTGACTTTC.

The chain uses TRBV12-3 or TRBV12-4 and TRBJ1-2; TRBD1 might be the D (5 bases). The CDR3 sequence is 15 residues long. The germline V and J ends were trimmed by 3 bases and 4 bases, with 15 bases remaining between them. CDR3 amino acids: CASSFGPTVTYGYTF. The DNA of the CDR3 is TGTGCCAGCAGTTTTGGTCCGACAGTGACCTATGGCTACACCTTC.

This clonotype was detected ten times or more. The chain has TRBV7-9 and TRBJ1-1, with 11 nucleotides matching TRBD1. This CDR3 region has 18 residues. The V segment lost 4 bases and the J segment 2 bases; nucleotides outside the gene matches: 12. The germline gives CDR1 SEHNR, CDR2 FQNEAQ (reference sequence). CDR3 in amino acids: CASSYKDRGRSTNTEAFF. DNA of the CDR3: TGTGCCAGCAGCTACAAGGACAGGGGGCGATCCACCAACACTGAAGCTTTCTTT. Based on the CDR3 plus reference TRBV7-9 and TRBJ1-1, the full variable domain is DTGVSQNPRHKITKRGQNVTFRCDPISEHNRLYWYRQTLGQGPEFLTYFQNEAQLEKSRLLSDRFSAERPKGSFSTLEIQRTEQGDSAMYLCASSYKDRGRSTNTEAFFGQGTRLTVV.

The CDR3 reads CASSQAGTIYEQYF. DNA for the CDR3: TGCGCCAGCAGCCAGGCAGGGACGATCTACGAGCAGTACTTC. This chain joins TRBV4-1 and TRBJ2-7, with D perhaps being TRBD1 or TRBD2 (5 bases each). The CDR3 sequence is 14 residues long. V was pared by 3 bases and J by 3 bases, with 12 bases between. Germline V lookup: CDR1 MGHRA, CDR2 YSYEKL.